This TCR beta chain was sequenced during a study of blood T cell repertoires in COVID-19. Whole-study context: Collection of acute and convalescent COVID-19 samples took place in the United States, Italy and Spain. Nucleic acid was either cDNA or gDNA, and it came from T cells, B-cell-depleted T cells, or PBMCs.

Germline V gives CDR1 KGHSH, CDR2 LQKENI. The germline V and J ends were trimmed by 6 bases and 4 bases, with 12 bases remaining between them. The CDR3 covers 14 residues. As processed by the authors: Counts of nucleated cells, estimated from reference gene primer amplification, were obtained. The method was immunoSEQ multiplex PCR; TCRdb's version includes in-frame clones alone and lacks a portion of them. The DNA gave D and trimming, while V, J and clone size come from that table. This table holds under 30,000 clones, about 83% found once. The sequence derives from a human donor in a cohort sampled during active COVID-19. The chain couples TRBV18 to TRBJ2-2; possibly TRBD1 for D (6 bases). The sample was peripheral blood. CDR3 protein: CASSQGQTTGELFF. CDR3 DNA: TGTGCCAGCTCCCAGGGGCAGACCACCGGGGAGCTGTTTTTT.